These 28 T cell receptor beta chains were all obtained from the same sample, sequenced in a study of immune cell composition in non-small cell lung cancer. The protocol was immunoSEQ multiplex PCR, while the TCRdb copy is restricted to in-frame clones and leaves out a portion. The table records about 5,900 clones, approximately 90% of them present only once. Normal lung was taken at the farthest possible site, at least 3 cm from tumour. Input material: non-adjacent lung tissue. Source of these receptors: a human donor with non-small cell lung cancer.

The V gene is TRBV9, the J gene TRBJ1-1; 9 bases map to TRBD1. V shed 4 bases, J shed 5 bases, and the junction held 9 bases outside the gene matches. The CDR3 is 15 amino acids. The germline CDR1 and CDR2 sequences are SGDLS and YYNGEE. CDR3 DNA sequence: TGTGCCAGCAGCCTTTTACAGGGGGCAGGGACTGAAGCTTTCTTT. It is translated as CASSLLQGAGTEAFF.

This chain connects TRBV6-1 to TRBJ2-7; D is perhaps TRBD1 (5 bases). CDR1 MNHNS and CDR2 SASEGT come from the germline V gene. The CDR3 runs 14 residues. The V end was cut by 1 base, the J end by 3 bases, with 10 bases between. Here the CDR3 DNA reads TGTGCCAGCAGTGAAGTCGCAGGGAACTACGAGCAGTACTTC. This translates into CASSEVAGNYEQYF.

This clone came up a few times. The V and J genes are TRBV9 and TRBJ1-2; D not certain. The V gene lost 0 bases and the J gene lost 7 bases, with 16 bases spanning the gap. Per the germline V gene, CDR1 is SGDLS and CDR2 is YYNGEE. The CDR3 runs 15 residues. CDR3 loop: CASSVGPDSSGGYTF. The CDR3 DNA reads TGTGCCAGCAGCGTAGGACCGGACTCCTCTGGTGGCTACACCTTC.

V and J are TRBV2 and TRBJ2-7; TRBD1 agrees at 9 bases. J was trimmed by 2 bases and V by 4 bases; bases with no gene match: 9. CDR1 is SNHLY and CDR2 is FYNNEI in the germline V gene. The CDR3 extends over 16 amino acids. This CDR3 is CASSVSGTGFTYEQYF. Here the CDR3 DNA reads TGTGCCAGCAGTGTTTCCGGGACAGGGTTTACCTACGAGCAGTACTTC. The whole variable domain, filled in from reference TRBV2 and TRBJ2-7, reads EPEVTQTPSHQVTQMGQEVILRCVPISNHLYFYWYRQILGQKVEFLVSFYNNEISEKSEIFDDQFSVERPDGSNFTLKIRSTKLEDSAMYFCASSVSGTGFTYEQYFGPGTRLTVT.

V is TRBV9 and J is TRBJ1-2; TRBD1 aligns across 10 bases. In germline, CDR1 is SGDLS, CDR2 YYNGEE. The CDR3 contains 16 residues. The V and J ends lost 5 bases and 8 bases, in that order; junction bases with no gene match: 15. The CDR3 reads CASRNIDRGHTEGYTF. DNA for the CDR3: TGTGCCAGCAGAAATATTGACAGGGGGCATACGGAAGGCTACACCTTC.

This clone was seen a handful of times. This chain joins TRBV27 and TRBJ2-3, with 7 nucleotides matching TRBD1. This CDR3 comprises 14 residues. Trimming removed 5 bases from V and 3 bases from J; junction bases left unmatched: 5. In germline, CDR1 is MNHEY, CDR2 SMNVEV (reference sequence). The DNA of the CDR3 is TGTGCCAGCAGTACTCTGGGACAGACAGATACGCAGTATTTT. Translated, it gives CASSTLGQTDTQYF.

This rearrangement joins TRBV7-2 to TRBJ2-7; 7 bases match TRBD1. Germline lookup yields CDR1 SGHTA and CDR2 FQGNSA. The CDR3 has 17 residues. J lost 4 bases, V lost 4 bases, and 16 bases had no gene match. The CDR3 spells CASSSGQGKGAIYEQYF. CDR3 nucleotides: TGTGCCAGCAGCTCCGGCCAGGGAAAGGGGGCTATTTACGAGCAGTACTTC.

Here the CDR3 reads CASSMTGGGYGYTF. For the CDR3, the DNA is TGTGCCAGTAGTATGACAGGGGGCGGATATGGCTACACCTTC. This chain links TRBV19 with TRBJ1-2; 10 bases fit TRBD1. With V trimmed by 3 bases and J by 5 bases, 3 bases remained unmatched. Germline CDR1 and CDR2: LNHDA and SQIVND (reference sequence). The CDR3 length is 14 residues.

This chain uses TRBV6-1 with TRBJ1-2; TRBD1 is a possible D gene (6 bases). The CDR3 totals 13 residues. Germline V gene data show CDR1 as MNHNS and CDR2 as SASEGT. The ends were cut back, 2 bases at V and 2 bases at J, with 6 bases in the middle. CDR3 DNA: TGTGCCAGCAGTGAAACAGGGAACTATGGCTACACCTTC. This translates into CASSETGNYGYTF.

This chain joins TRBV7-3 and TRBJ2-3, with 10 bases fitting TRBD2. V lost 5 bases, J lost 1 base, and 6 bases stayed unmatched. Germline CDR1 and CDR2: SGHTA and FQGTGA. CDR3 length: 16 amino acids. In DNA form, the CDR3 reads TGTGCCAGCAGCATCACCGGGACTAGCGGCACAGATACGCAGTATTTT. It encodes CASSITGTSGTDTQYF. The complete variable domain, with remaining parts taken from reference TRBV7-3 and TRBJ2-3, reads GAGVSQTPSNKVTEKGKYVELRCDPISGHTALYWYRQSLGQGPEFLIYFQGTGAADDSGLPNDRFFAVRPEGSVSTLKIQRTERGDSAVYLCASSITGTSGTDTQYFGPGTRLTVL.

The chain has TRBV11-2 and TRBJ2-5; TRBD1 agrees at 7 bases. Trimming removed 5 bases from V and 1 base from J; junction bases left unmatched: 4. Germline CDR1 is SGHAT and CDR2 is FQNNGV. The CDR3 is 14 residues long. The DNA for the CDR3 is TGTGCCAGCAGCAGGGGACAGCTCCAAGAGACCCAGTACTTC. This gives the protein CASSRGQLQETQYF.

The chain links TRBV6-6 to TRBJ2-5, with 11 bases identical to TRBD1. After removal of 3 bases from V and 3 bases from J, the junction contained 3 bases not matched to a gene. CDR1 is MNHNY, CDR2 SVGAGI, per germline (reference sequence). The length of the CDR3 is 15 residues. CDR3 nucleotide sequence: TGTGCCAGCAGTTATCCGGGACAGGGGGAAGAGACCCAGTACTTC. It yields the protein CASSYPGQGEETQYF.

The chain uses TRBV30 and TRBJ1-3; 7 positions match TRBD1. This CDR3 has 16 residues. Trimming removed 0 bases from V and 0 bases from J; junction bases left unmatched: 5. Germline values: CDR1 GTSNPN, CDR2 SVGIG (reference sequence). The CDR3 DNA is TGTGCCTGGAGTGTAACAGGGGCCTACTCTGGAAACACCATATATTTT. Amino acid sequence: CAWSVTGAYSGNTIYF.

This chain links TRBV18 with TRBJ2-7; D uncertain. The germline V gene has CDR1 KGHSH and CDR2 LQKENI. Trimming pared 3 bases from V and 5 bases from J, leaving 20 bases between. The CDR3 sequence is 16 residues long. The CDR3 loop reads CASSPRRAAERHEQYF. In DNA form, the CDR3 reads TGTGCCAGCTCACCCCGCCGCGCGGCGGAAAGGCACGAGCAGTACTTC. The variable domain in full, completed from reference TRBV18 and TRBJ2-7, reads NAGVMQNPRHLVRRRGQEARLRCSPMKGHSHVYWYRQLPEEGLKFMVYLQKENIIDESGMPKERFSAEFPKEGPSILRIQQVVRGDSAAYFCASSPRRAAERHEQYFGPGTRLTVT.

The chain recombines TRBV6-1 with TRBJ1-2; D not resolved. Germline V gene data show CDR1 as MNHNS and CDR2 as SASEGT. The CDR3 totals 13 residues. V lost 6 bases, J lost 0 bases, and 8 bases lay in between. CDR3 in amino acids: CASRNRANYGYTF. CDR3 DNA: TGTGCCAGCAGGAACAGAGCTAACTATGGCTACACCTTC.

The chain joins TRBV9 to TRBJ2-5; weak D call: TRBD2 (7 bases). Trimming left V 0 bases short and J 3 bases short, with 12 bases between. Germline CDR1 is SGDLS and CDR2 is YYNGEE. The CDR3 covers 15 residues. Here the CDR3 reads CASSVAGGSEETQYF. CDR3 nucleotide sequence: TGTGCCAGCAGCGTAGCGGGGGGCTCTGAAGAGACCCAGTACTTC.

The chain carries TRBV4-3 and TRBJ1-4; possibly TRBD1 for D (5 bases). Trimming pared 0 bases from V and 10 bases from J, leaving 18 bases between. In germline, CDR1 is LGHNA, CDR2 YSLEER. The CDR3 consists of 16 residues. The CDR3 bases are TGCGCCAGCAGCCAAGACTCACAGGTCGCTGACCCAAAACTGTTTTTT. This sequence encodes CASSQDSQVADPKLFF.

The chain joins TRBV5-1 to TRBJ2-2; tentative D call: TRBD2 (6 bases). With 4 bases removed from V and 1 base from J, the gap between germline ends came to 11 bases. The CDR3 consists of 15 residues. CDR1 is SGHRS and CDR2 is YFSETQ in the germline V gene. The chain's CDR3 is CASSAGGLNTGELFF. CDR3 DNA sequence: TGCGCCAGCAGCGCCGGGGGATTGAACACCGGGGAGCTGTTTTTT.

The V gene is TRBV11-2, the J gene TRBJ2-3; no clear D. Trimming stripped 6 bases from V and 8 bases from J, with 15 bases between. Per germline, CDR1 SGHAT and CDR2 FQNNGV. There are 13 residues in the CDR3. The CDR3 bases are TGTGCCAGCAGTCATACCGACCGAGGTACGCAGTATTTT. It encodes CASSHTDRGTQYF.

The chain has TRBV5-6 and TRBJ2-2, with TRBD1 matching over 8 bases. With V trimmed by 4 bases and J by 5 bases, 7 bases remained unmatched. CDR3 length: 15 amino acids. Germline loops: CDR1 SGHDT, CDR2 YYEEEE. The CDR3 sequence: CASSPYRGETGELFF. The CDR3 coding sequence is TGTGCCAGCAGCCCCTACAGGGGGGAGACCGGGGAGCTGTTTTTT.

The rearrangement links TRBV30 to TRBJ2-7, with D tentatively TRBD2 (5 bases). V gave up 2 bases and J gave up 7 bases, with 12 bases separating them. The CDR3 contains 12 residues. The V gene's germline CDR1 is GTSNPN and CDR2 SVGIG (reference sequence). The DNA for the CDR3 is TGTGCCTGGAGTCCTACTCCGGGAGAGCAGTACTTC. Its protein is CAWSPTPGEQYF.

The rearrangement links TRBV28 to TRBJ1-3, with D unresolved. The CDR3 is 16 residues long. CDR1 is MDHEN, CDR2 SYDVKM, per germline. V lost 6 bases and J 3 bases, leaving 18 bases between the germline ends. The CDR3 protein is CASRPSDLRGGNTIYF. CDR3 in DNA: TGTGCCAGCAGACCCTCAGACCTCCGGGGTGGAAACACCATATATTTT.

This clone was observed a few times. The chain combines TRBV28 with TRBJ1-1; D ambiguous. Trimming took off 7 bases at V and 6 bases at J, with 18 bases between the two ends. Germline CDR1 and CDR2: MDHEN and SYDVKM. This CDR3 is 14 amino acids long. The CDR3 protein is CASNPVGRKAEAFF. The CDR3 DNA follows: TGTGCCAGCAATCCCGTGGGGAGGAAGGCTGAAGCTTTCTTT.

The rearrangement joins TRBV6-6 to TRBJ2-7; D is possibly TRBD2 (6 bases). The CDR3 is 15 residues long. Germline lookup yields CDR1 MNHNY and CDR2 SVGAGI (reference sequence). The V gene lost 2 bases and the J gene lost 5 bases, with 16 bases spanning the gap. The CDR3 is CASSYRVFPGDEQYF. The CDR3 region has the DNA TGTGCCAGCAGTTACCGTGTTTTTCCGGGGGACGAGCAGTACTTC.

V gene TRBV19 combines with J gene TRBJ1-4, with 7 bases matching TRBD1. Germline CDR1 LNHDA, CDR2 SQIVND (reference sequence). The CDR3 is made up of 15 amino acids. V shed 6 bases and J 7 bases; nucleotides not matched to a gene: 11. This CDR3 is CASRLLQGSGEKLFF. The DNA of the CDR3 is TGTGCCAGTAGACTTCTACAGGGGTCAGGTGAAAAACTGTTTTTT.

This clone was seen only once. The chain links TRBV7-2 to TRBJ1-1, with TRBD1 matching over 7 bases. Per the germline V gene, CDR1 is SGHTA and CDR2 is FQGNSA. Losses at the gene ends were 5 bases for V and 6 bases for J; bases not matched to a gene: 6. CDR3 length: 13 residues. The CDR3 reads CASSLNRGPEAFF. Written as DNA, the CDR3 is TGTGCCAGCAGCCTGAACAGGGGACCTGAAGCTTTCTTT.

The gene calls are TRBV7-6 and TRBJ2-2; 9 bases match TRBD2. CDR1 and CDR2 (germline): SGHVS, FNYEAQ. The CDR3 length is 16 residues. J was trimmed by 7 bases and V by 1 base; bases with no gene match: 7. CDR3 loop: CASSLGDSGRLGELFF. CDR3 coding DNA: TGTGCCAGCAGCTTAGGAGACAGCGGGAGGCTCGGGGAGCTGTTTTTT. Filled out from reference TRBV7-6 and TRBJ2-2, the complete variable domain reads GAGVSQSPRYKVTKRGQDVALRCDPISGHVSLYWYRQALGQGPEFLTYFNYEAQQDKSGLPNDRFSAERPEGSISTLTIQRTEQRDSAMYRCASSLGDSGRLGELFFGEGSRLTVL.

The chain combines TRBV4-2 with TRBJ2-5; TRBD2 aligns across 9 bases. The trim removed 2 bases at V and 0 bases at J, leaving 7 bases unmatched. The CDR3 has 17 residues. Per germline, CDR1 LGHNA and CDR2 YNFKEQ. In nucleotides, the CDR3 is TGTGCCAGCAGCCAAACACTAGCGGGCTCGTACCAAGAGACCCAGTACTTC. Amino acids: CASSQTLAGSYQETQYF.